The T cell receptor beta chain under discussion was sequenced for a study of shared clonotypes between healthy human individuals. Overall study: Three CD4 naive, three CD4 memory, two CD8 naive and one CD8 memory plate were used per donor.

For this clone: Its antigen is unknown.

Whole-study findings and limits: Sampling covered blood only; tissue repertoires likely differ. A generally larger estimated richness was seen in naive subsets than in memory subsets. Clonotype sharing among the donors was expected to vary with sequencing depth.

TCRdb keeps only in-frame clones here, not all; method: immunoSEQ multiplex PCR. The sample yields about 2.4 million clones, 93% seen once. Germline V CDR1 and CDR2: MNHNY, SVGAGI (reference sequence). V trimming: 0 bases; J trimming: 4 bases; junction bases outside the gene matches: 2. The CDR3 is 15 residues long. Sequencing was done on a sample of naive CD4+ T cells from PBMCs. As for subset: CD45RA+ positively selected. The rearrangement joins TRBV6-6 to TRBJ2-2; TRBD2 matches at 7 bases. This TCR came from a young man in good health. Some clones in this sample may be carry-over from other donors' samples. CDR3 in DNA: TGTGCCAGCAGTTACTCGGGAGGGAGCACCGGGGAGCTGTTTTTT. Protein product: CASSYSGGSTGELFF.